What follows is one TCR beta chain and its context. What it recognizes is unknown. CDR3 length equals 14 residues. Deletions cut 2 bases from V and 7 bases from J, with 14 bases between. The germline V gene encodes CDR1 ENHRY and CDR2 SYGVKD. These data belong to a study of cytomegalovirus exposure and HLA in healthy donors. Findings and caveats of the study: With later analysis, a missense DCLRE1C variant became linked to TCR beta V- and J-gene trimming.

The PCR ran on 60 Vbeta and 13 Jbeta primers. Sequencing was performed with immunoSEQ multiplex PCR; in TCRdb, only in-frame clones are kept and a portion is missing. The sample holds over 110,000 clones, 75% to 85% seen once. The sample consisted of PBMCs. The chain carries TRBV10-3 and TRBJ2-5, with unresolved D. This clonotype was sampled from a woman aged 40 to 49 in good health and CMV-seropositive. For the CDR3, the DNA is TGTGCCATCAGTGAGAGACTTCATCCCGGGACCCAGTACTTC. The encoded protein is CAISERLHPGTQYF.